This record concerns one T cell receptor (beta chain) sequence. No antigen is known for it. Antigen-specific CD4+ T cells expanded by the ViraFEST assay with viral peptide pools were then sequenced. An approximately ten-day culture period preceded the isolation of CD4+ T cells. The participants, recipients of two vaccine doses, got either BNT162b2 or mRNA-1273. PBMC were cultured at a few million per well with roughly 10 IU/ml IL-2 and about 9.5 ug/ml peptides. Sequenced by immunoSEQ multiplex PCR; TCRdb stores in-frame clones only, minus some. The data contain 35,000 to 40,000 clones, about 80% of them singletons. The V gene's germline CDR1 is MDHEN and CDR2 SYDVKM. V lost 9 bases and J lost 2, with 8 bases in between. The CDR3 sequence is 12 residues long. This sample is drawn from a study of vaccination effects on CD4 cells after COVID-19. Study results and limitations: Late after vaccination, infection- and vaccine-induced clones showed marked clonal contraction.

The TCR originated in a human donor who received a COVID-19 vaccine. Some clones in this sample may be carry-over from other donors' samples. Here the sequenced sample was CD4+ T cells from PBMCs cultured with HCoV-NL63 spike peptides, taken after COVID-19 vaccination. J is TRBJ1-5 and V is TRBV28, with D unclear. The CDR3 is CASYGGNQPQHF. The CDR3 coding sequence is TGTGCCAGTTACGGAGGCAATCAGCCCCAGCATTTT. Filled out from reference TRBV28 and TRBJ1-5, the complete variable domain reads DVKVTQSSRYLVKRTGEKVFLECVQDMDHENMFWYRQDPGLGLRLIYFSYDVKMKEKGDIPEGYSVSREKKERFSLILESASTNQTSMYLCASYGGNQPQHFGDGTRLSIL.